This T cell receptor (beta chain) appears in the sequencing data of a study of T cell responses to AZD1222 COVID-19 vaccine (dated by TCRdb to the early 2020s). Regarding the research as a whole: A total of around 240 trial participants underwent TCR sequencing, of whom about 210 received two doses of AZD1222 and some 25 received two doses of the MenACWY control vaccine. Enrollment into the trials was organized by age into subgroups of 18-55, 56-69 and 70-plus years, and those subgroups contained about 160, 30 and 59 TCR-sequenced participants, respectively. General study outcomes and caveats: Participants were mostly white British, with more females than males. The authors suggested clonal diversity may have been underestimated. The whole spike protein was spanned by vaccine-associated CD4 TCRs, and dominant responses were seen in regions 160-218 and 743-854. Conclusions about previously exposed vaccinees were limited because only a handful of AZD1222 recipients were SARS-CoV-2 seropositive at baseline. Epitopes outside the regions mutated in the B.1.351 and B.1.1.7 variants were reportedly recognized by nearly half of the unique spike-specific TCRs. A significant rise in spike-specific TCR breadth and depth was observed after two AZD1222 doses relative to day 0 and relative to MenACWY recipients. The 56-69-year group was small, and its depth increase did not reach significance, likely because of low power. No day 14 peak-response samples were available, so repertoires were characterized only after the peak T cell response.

Deletion took 2 bases off V and 4 bases off J, with a span of 8 bases between the germline ends. Based on the germline V gene, the CDR1 and CDR2 sequences are SGHTA and FQGNSA. The cysteine opens and the phenylalanine closes a CDR3 of 13 amino acids. Just CDR3 DNA is preserved here, 39 bases in frame from base 1. Sample time point, as interpreted from the label and publication: about 28 days (+/-7) after the second vaccine dose. AZD1222 recipients given second doses at about 4 weeks or at about 12 weeks were pooled, since spike-specific TCR depth and breadth were not found to differ between the two schedules. Vaccinee samples were obtained from the UK trials COV001 and COV002, which included a single-blind randomized controlled phase 2/3 trial of AZD1222 (ChAdOx1 nCoV-19) in healthy adults. Trial participant PBMC samples were collected at day 0 and day 28 after the second dose for TCRbeta chain sequencing.

The CDR3 regions of human TCRbeta chains were subjected to immunosequencing. Per the original workflow: Repertoire TCRs were matched against a reference library of SARS-CoV-2-specific TCRs generated with the MIRA antigen-specificity platform. Breadth was defined as the fraction of unique TCRs that were SARS-CoV-2-associated. Depth was defined as the fraction of total T cells that were SARS-CoV-2-associated. Each spike-specific TCR was assigned to its reactive spike region and to a CD4 or CD8 class using the MIRA data. Log10-transformed breadth and depth values were compared by one-way ANOVA with Sidak's multiple comparisons tests. Not all clones reach the TCRdb copy of this immuneACCESS table, which keeps in-frame sequences only. Checked studies attribute under half of the gap to unresolved V genes and leave the rest unexplained. V and J calls and clone size are as listed in that table; D and trimming were resolved from the DNA. Within this sample are tens of thousands of clones, with approximately 90% of them counted one time only. The ten largest clones capture approximately 5% of the sample.

Details on this clone: Its recognized antigen is unknown. No base quality information exists; no much larger clone differs at one position.

The source of this sequence is an adult who received the AZD1222 COVID-19 vaccine. The sequencing here drew on peripheral blood, taken 28 days after the second AZD1222 dose. The chain is made from TRBV7-2 and TRBJ1-2; the D gene is perhaps TRBD1, from 6 matching bases. The CDR3 has the sequence CASSLNRVYGYTF. In nucleotides, the sequence is TGTGCCAGCAGCTTAAACAGGGTCTATGGCTACACCTTC.